What follows are 20 T cell receptor beta chains derived from one specimen sequenced in a study of blood T cell repertoires in COVID-19. Here immunoSEQ multiplex PCR was the method, and the copy in TCRdb shows in-frame clones only, minus some. The top ten hold 7.8% of the sample, which has 25,000 to 30,000 clones, 60% to 80% seen once. The sequenced sample was peripheral blood. Every receptor here comes from a woman between 70 and 85 years old with active or convalescent COVID-19.

A remark on this clone: The junction and the germline gene differ at one end; a read error may be behind it. This chain joins TRBV7-7 and TRBJ2-7; D might be TRBD1 (6 bases). This CDR3 is 14 amino acids long. CDR1 and CDR2 from the germline V gene are SSHAT and FNYEAQ (reference sequence). CDR3 sequence: CASSSNRAPYEQYF. The CDR3 DNA sequence: TGTGCTAGCAGCTCCAACAGGGCCCCCTACGAGCAGTACTTC.

The chain links TRBV5-1 to TRBJ1-1, with D possibly being TRBD1 (6 bases). CDR1 and CDR2 (germline): SGHRS, YFSETQ. The CDR3 is made up of 17 amino acids. Trimming removed 4 bases at V and 5 bases at J, with 24 bases between. CDR3 in amino acids: CASSQRAGGLGGTEAFF. The CDR3 DNA sequence: TGCGCCAGCAGCCAAAGGGCGGGGGGCTTGGGTGGGACTGAAGCTTTCTTT.

This clone was recorded only once. The chain links TRBV5-1 to TRBJ2-5, with D possibly being TRBD2 (6 bases). V gave up 3 bases and J gave up 1 base, with 16 bases separating them. Germline V lookup: CDR1 SGHRS, CDR2 YFSETQ. This CDR3 has 16 residues. In DNA form, the CDR3 reads TGCGCCAGCAGCTCCCAACCCTCGGGACTCCAAGAGACCCAGTACTTC. Translation gives CASSSQPSGLQETQYF.

This clone was seen only a few times. The rearrangement joins TRBV18 to TRBJ2-1, with 12 bases aligning to TRBD2. CDR3 length: 19 residues. Germline V lookup: CDR1 KGHSH, CDR2 LQKENI. V trimming: 5 bases; J trimming: 0 bases; junction bases outside the gene matches: 11. The CDR3 protein is CASSWGLAGSTSSYNEQFF. The CDR3 coding sequence is TGTGCCAGCTCATGGGGACTAGCGGGCTCAACTAGCTCCTACAATGAGCAGTTCTTC.

The rearrangement joins TRBV7-9 to TRBJ2-3; 8 positions match TRBD1. The CDR3 is made up of 17 amino acids. Losses at the gene ends were 4 bases for V and 1 base for J; bases not matched to a gene: 10. Germline CDR1 SEHNR, CDR2 FQNEAQ (reference sequence). The CDR3 DNA is TGTGCCAGCAGCTCCCCCCCAGGGACAGGCCGCACAGATACGCAGTATTTT. It encodes CASSSPPGTGRTDTQYF.

This clone was picked up a small number of times. The gene calls are TRBV2 and TRBJ1-1; D may be TRBD1 (5 bases). Trimming cost V 6 bases and J 1 base, with 15 bases left between them. This CDR3 region has 15 residues. Germline V gene lookup returns CDR1 SNHLY and CDR2 FYNNEI. The DNA of the CDR3 is TGTGCCAGCAGGATCGCAGGGTTCAAGAACACTGAAGCTTTCTTT. This encodes CASRIAGFKNTEAFF.

The rearrangement links TRBV4-2 to TRBJ1-2; D may be TRBD1 (6 bases). Trimming stripped 5 bases from V and 5 bases from J, with 12 bases between. Germline CDR1 is LGHNA and CDR2 is YNFKEQ. The length of the CDR3 is 13 residues. CDR3 coding DNA: TGTGCCAGCAGCGAAGGACAGTTATATGGCTACACCTTC. Its translation: CASSEGQLYGYTF.

This clone was observed a handful of times. The V and J genes are TRBV5-1 and TRBJ1-1; 8 nucleotides agree with TRBD1. Germline V gene lookup returns CDR1 SGHRS and CDR2 YFSETQ. With V trimmed by 6 bases and J by 5 bases, 6 bases remained unmatched. The CDR3 spans 13 residues. CDR3 protein: CASTRQGATEAFF. Written as DNA, the CDR3 is TGCGCCAGCACCAGGCAGGGGGCGACTGAAGCTTTCTTT.

This clone appeared a single time. The gene calls are TRBV28 and TRBJ2-5; no firm D call. The CDR3 extends over 15 amino acids. V was shortened by 5 bases and J by 0 bases, with 13 bases between the two germline ends. CDR1 is MDHEN and CDR2 is SYDVKM in the germline V gene. CDR3: CASSPRLAHQETQYF. The CDR3 coding sequence is TGTGCCAGCAGTCCCCGACTGGCCCACCAAGAGACCCAGTACTTC.

This chain uses TRBV20-1 with TRBJ2-3; 8 bases are shared with TRBD2. The CDR3 has 15 residues. With 3 bases clipped from V and 2 bases from J, the junction kept 7 bases outside the gene matches. The germline gives CDR1 DFQATT, CDR2 SNEGSKA (reference sequence). Here the CDR3 DNA reads TGCAGTGCTAGTGTGCGGGGGGCCTTCACAGATACGCAGTATTTT. This translates into CSASVRGAFTDTQYF.

The chain carries TRBV6-1 and TRBJ1-6, with TRBD1 matching 11 bases. Germline assignment: CDR1 MNHNS and CDR2 SASEGT. This CDR3 region has 16 residues. With V trimmed by 2 bases and J by 9 bases, 6 bases remained unmatched. The CDR3 spells CASSEPDRGRFSPLHF. CDR3 DNA sequence: TGTGCCAGCAGTGAACCGGACAGGGGGCGTTTTTCACCCCTCCACTTT.

This chain links TRBV4-3 with TRBJ1-2; TRBD1 matches at 11 bases. The germline gives CDR1 LGHNA, CDR2 YSLEER. This CDR3 is 17 amino acids long. V shed 2 bases, J shed 5 bases, and the junction held 10 bases outside the gene matches. The CDR3 coding sequence is TGCGCCAGCAGCCAAACGAGGACAGGGGGCTTCGGGTATGGCTACACCTTC. Protein sequence: CASSQTRTGGFGYGYTF.

J is TRBJ1-5 and V is TRBV6-2 or TRBV6-3; 9 bases agree with TRBD1. CDR3 length: 16 amino acids. The ends lost 3 bases at V and 3 bases at J; junction bases unmatched: 6. The germline CDR1 and CDR2 sequences are MNHEY and SVGEGT. The chain's CDR3 is CASSYPGTGPNQPQHF. In nucleotides, the CDR3 is TGTGCCAGCAGTTATCCCGGGACAGGGCCCAATCAGCCCCAGCATTTT.

This chain uses TRBV18 with TRBJ1-1, with D possibly TRBD1 on 6 matching bases. Germline V CDR1 and CDR2: KGHSH, LQKENI. The CDR3 length is 13 residues. V shed 7 bases and J shed 4 bases, with 13 bases lying between them. The CDR3 DNA is TGTGCCAGCTGGAAGGGGGACGGCACTGAAGCTTTCTTT. Protein product: CASWKGDGTEAFF. Full variable domain (remainder filled in from reference TRBV18 and TRBJ1-1): NAGVMQNPRHLVRRRGQEARLRCSPMKGHSHVYWYRQLPEEGLKFMVYLQKENIIDESGMPKERFSAEFPKEGPSILRIQQVVRGDSAAYFCASWKGDGTEAFFGQGTRLTVV.

This rearrangement joins TRBV1 to TRBJ1-2; TRBD1 is taken as the D call from the table, unchecked against the DNA. TRBV1 is shown as a pseudogene. The CDR3 runs 13 residues. Here the CDR3 DNA reads TGCACCAGCAGCACCCCGTACAGCTATGGCTACACCTTC. Translated: CTSSTPYSYGYTF.

V is TRBV6-5 and J is TRBJ2-5; 7 bases align to TRBD2. Germline-derived CDR1 and CDR2 are MNHEY and SVGAGI. The V gene end was trimmed by 7 bases and the J gene end by 4 bases; junction bases not matched to a gene: 9. The CDR3 runs 14 residues. The CDR3 DNA follows: TGTGCCAGCACGTCCGGGACTACTGGAGAGACCCAGTACTTC. Its translation: CASTSGTTGETQYF.

This clone was found once. The CDR3 bases are TGTGCCAGCAGGGGGGACAGGAACACTGAAGCTTTCTTT. Residues: CASRGDRNTEAFF. The chain couples TRBV6-4 to TRBJ1-1; 7 bases align to TRBD1. The CDR3 totals 13 residues. J lost 1 base, V lost 6 bases, and 2 bases had no gene match. The germline V gene encodes CDR1 MRHNA and CDR2 SNTAGT.

The chain combines TRBV3-1 (or the pseudogene TRBV3-2) with TRBJ2-5; unclear D gene. The V end lost 2 bases, the J end lost 2 bases, and 9 bases lay between the germline ends. From germline, CDR1 is LGHDT and CDR2 YNNKEL (reference sequence). CDR3 length: 14 amino acids. This chain's CDR3 is CASSQIRQQETQYF. CDR3 coding DNA: TGTGCCAGCAGCCAAATCAGACAACAAGAGACCCAGTACTTC.

The chain joins TRBV27 to TRBJ1-5; the D is unclear. V was trimmed by 5 bases and J by 5 bases, leaving 10 bases between them. The CDR3 consists of 13 residues. The germline CDR1 and CDR2 sequences are MNHEY and SMNVEV (reference sequence). CDR3 coding DNA: TGTGCCAGCAGTCCCCTCCCCTATCAGCCCCAGCATTTT. The encoded protein is CASSPLPYQPQHF.

This clone was detected only once. The genes are TRBV7-6 and TRBJ2-1; maybe TRBD2 (6 bases). The CDR3 spans 15 residues. Germline V gives CDR1 SGHVS, CDR2 FNYEAQ. V lost 1 base and J 10 bases, leaving 17 bases between the germline ends. The CDR3 reads CASSLEAGQPTEQFF. DNA of the CDR3: TGTGCCAGCAGCTTAGAAGCGGGCCAACCCACGGAGCAGTTCTTC.